This TCR beta chain was identified during a study of cytomegalovirus exposure and HLA in healthy donors (dated by TCRdb to about 2017). About the study as a whole: An earlier analysis of several hundred of the donors reported about 290 Gb of sequence data and around 120 million unique TCR beta sequences from some 180 million T cells. The number of typed donors differed by locus: about 620-630 for A, B, C, DRB1 and DQB1; roughly 510 for DQA1; 606 for DPA1; and about 470 for DPB1. Around 300 gigabases of sequencing data and 78 million or so unique TCR sequences were included in an early release covering 550 to 650 HLA-typed donors. An earlier analysis of several hundred of the donors applied high-throughput TCR beta sequencing to assess whether each TCR beta V gene segment acted as functional or pseudogenic. A later analysis re-analyzed previously published TCR beta repertoires from approximately 700 donors and added high-resolution HLA genotyping to study TCR occurrence patterns. Every repertoire in the discovery cohort had been generated on one and the same sequencing platform. The aim of the study was to test whether cataloging public T cell receptors could identify signatures of past pathogen exposure. A later genetic analysis took genome-wide SNP genotypes for about 65% of the 666 donors and used that subset as a discovery cohort. The genetic ancestry cluster associated with self-reported Caucasian donors included around four fifths of the approximately 400 genotyped donors. HLA typing covered class I and class II loci at four-digit resolution. The study combined high-throughput TCR immunosequencing, statistical association of individual TCRs with disease status, and machine learning to predict cytomegalovirus infection status. Donor age, sex, ethnicity and CMV serostatus were compiled together with the repertoire data. Because of strong linkage in the cohort, a few DR-DQ haplotypes were treated as single units for association and clustering. Using immunosequencing, the study profiled T cell repertoires from 550 to 750 subjects and related those repertoires to cytomegalovirus serostatus. Among about 360 genotyped donors of the cohort, an average of 235,054 unique TCR beta nucleotide sequences were sequenced per donor, around a sixth of them non-productive. In addition to the first cohort of roughly 700 subjects, a separate validation cohort of approximately 120 different subjects was used. Rather than drawing on any new phenotypic data, the later analysis identified candidate immune exposures from TCR beta sequences and the way those sequences occurred across donors. The full study reports these points: Specific HLA alleles were associated with over 15,000 TCR beta sequences at a false discovery rate of 0.05 in a later analysis. In a later analysis, HLA-associated TCR beta chains were found to be more clonally expanded and to have lower generation probabilities than equally common non-associated chains. It was suggested by the authors that the approach could potentially be generalized to other disease states and immunological phenotypes. The cohort was sequenced for TCR beta chains only, and without alpha or paired-chain data the features that could be detected were limited. The study gave a list of over 150 TCR beta chains associated with cytomegalovirus. In vitro tests confirmed that a few of the cytomegalovirus-associated TCR beta chains recognize cytomegalovirus antigens. A further reported finding was that TCR beta sequences accurately predicted the HLA-A and HLA-B alleles for most subjects in the first cohort. In an earlier analysis of under 600 of the donors, most TCR beta V segments were observed in productive rearrangements about 87% or about 30% of the time, broadly matching IMGT annotations. A later analysis reported that several top co-occurrence clusters appeared linked to parvovirus B19, influenza, CMV and Epstein-Barr virus. In a later genetic analysis, a missense DCLRE1C variant was associated with V-gene and J-gene trimming of TCR beta chains, and the association was replicated in an independent cohort. When HLA alleles, especially DR and DQ, strongly co-occurred, TCR associations were difficult to assign to individual alleles. A later analysis found that TCR association rates varied across HLA loci, with DRB1 alleles showing the most associated TCRs and HLA-C alleles the fewest. Correlated functional status among segregating V segments might reflect linkage disequilibrium, but an unknown experimental factor could not be ruled out. Most CMV-associated TCR beta chains appeared to be HLA-restricted in a later analysis, and the HLA associations seemed to be driven largely by CMV exposure. Compared with the roughly 700-donor mean, donors in an Asian-associated ancestry cluster had fewer N-insertions in productive TCRs, according to a later genetic analysis. Most TCR sequences were observed very rarely across donors, whereas some public TCRs were present in many individuals. Presence/absence analyses assumed roughly uniform sequencing depth across donors, an assumption that may not hold. The classifier was reported to diagnose cytomegalovirus status with high specificity and sensitivity in both the original cohort and the validation cohort. Because counts were too low, about 18 rarely observed V segments, including chromosome 9 orphons, were excluded from the earlier analysis of about 500 of the donors. A cluster of highly shared sequence variants was judged likely to represent a technical artifact of the sequencing pipeline. The only immune exposure information available for the cohort was CMV serostatus. Because some donors lacked HLA typing at each locus, the association tests relied only on the typed subset.

The library relied on the immunoSEQ multiplex PCR assay. A mixture of 60 forward primers for TCR Vbeta segments and 13 reverse primers for TCR Jbeta segments was used in the multiplex PCR. The CDR3 region of rearranged TCR beta genes was amplified from genomic DNA with a multiplex PCR assay. Amplified TCR beta libraries were sequenced as 87-base-pair reads on the Illumina HiSeq System. The published analysis was carried out like this. In a later analysis, approximately 74 million unique TCR beta chains were counted across the approximately 640 repertoires, and around 10 million of these chains were shared by at least two donors. Raw reads were error-corrected and collapsed into unique sequences with a nearest-neighbor algorithm that merged closely related sequences to remove PCR and sequencing errors. CDR3 sequences were aligned to IMGT reference sequences to assign V, D and J gene segments. For a sequence to be retained, a match of at least six nucleotides to both a V gene segment and a J gene segment was required. Rearrangements were called productive when the CDR3 lacked stop codons and stayed in frame with V and J; all others were non-productive. Following IMGT convention, CDR3 was defined as the stretch from the second conserved V-encoded cysteine to the conserved J-encoded phenylalanine. The earlier analysis of 500 to 750 of the donors excluded any sequence lacking an unambiguous match to a single V gene segment. An earlier analysis of roughly 590 of the donors called V segments functional above 56.7% productive rearrangements and segregating when the between-donor standard deviation exceeded 5%. A statistical classification framework was built to diagnose cytomegalovirus status from the catalog of TCR beta chain sequences. In a later analysis, TCR nucleotide sequences were compared against IMGT/GENE-DB human TR gene sequences so that V and J genes could be assigned. The TCRdist pipeline was used in a later analysis to assign CDR3 sequences and most-parsimonious VDJ recombination scenarios. A later analysis defined each TCR beta chain by its CDR3 amino acid sequence plus V-gene family, and excluded reads lacking a unique V-gene family. A later analysis removed roughly 590 highly shared, low-generation-probability nucleotide sequences to deal with suspected cross-contamination and a sequencing artifact. In a later analysis, a clonal expansion index for each public chain was calculated from normalized within-repertoire ranks of inferred template counts. A later analysis computed generation probabilities with a VDJ recombination model fitted to out-of-frame rearrangements, and checked the results against IGoR. In a later analysis, TCR-TCR, TCR-HLA and TCR-CMV co-occurrence was scored with hypergeometric tests, and a repertoire-size bias correction was applied to TCR pairs. False discovery rates were estimated in a later analysis by permuting HLA or CMV assignments 20 times. A later analysis grouped co-occurring TCRs with DBSCAN, adding TCRdist sequence similarity when clustering within HLA-allele-positive subsets. Co-occurrence clustering excluded repertoires with fewer than 30,000 or more than 120,000 public chains, plus five with anomalous nucleotide sharing. The table comes from immuneACCESS by way of TCRdb, which keeps in-frame sequences with V and J called. Part of the clones is missing from these tables; in studies checked, under half for an unresolved V gene and the rest for unknown reasons. V, J and clone size are those of that table, while D and trimming were read from the DNA. This sample gives under 150,000 clones in total; roughly four fifths of them show up just once. The ten largest make up roughly 4.2% of the sample.

The cohort comprised around 690 healthy bone marrow donors. At the time of sampling, all cohort members were nominally healthy, though unrecorded immune exposures were likely present. The donor was CMV seropositive and belonged to the group of 250 to 350 seropositive cohort members. A peripheral blood sample was collected from each donor, and TCR beta sequencing was performed on peripheral blood mononuclear cells. The Qiagen DNeasy Blood Extraction Kit was used to extract genomic DNA from the blood cell samples. Turning to this clone: Which antigen it targets is not known. Base qualities are not provided; no much larger clone lies one nucleotide away.

The sequencing input was PBMCs. The origin of this receptor is a man aged 35-49 years in good health and CMV-seropositive.

The sequenced DNA: TGTGCTAGTGGTCCCCGCAACCTAGCGGGAGATAACAATGAGCAGTTCTTC. This gives the protein CASGPRNLAGDNNEQFF. The rearranged segments are TRBV12-5 and TRBJ2-1; TRBD2 matches 10 bases in the middle. V has 5 bases trimmed and J has 5 bases trimmed; junction bases matching no gene number 12. The germline V gene yields LGHNT for CDR1 and FRNRAP for CDR2. Reading from cysteine to phenylalanine, the CDR3 counts 17 amino acids. Only the CDR3 DNA stays, 51 bases, in frame from base 1.